This passage covers 18 T cell receptor beta chains from one sample sequenced in a study of T cell changes during pregnancy in multiple sclerosis. Data came from immunoSEQ multiplex PCR; TCRdb stores just in-frame clones and leaves some out. The table has around 80,000 clones, 92% seen once. Sequenced material: peripheral blood, taken before pregnancy. These receptors all stem from a female donor with multiple sclerosis, enrolled in a pregnancy study.

The chain has TRBV21-1 and TRBJ2-7; TRBD2, as called in the table, went unchecked against the DNA. TRBV21-1 represents a pseudogene. This CDR3 has 19 residues. The CDR3 sequence: CASSKGLVTSGRSSYEQYF. In DNA, the CDR3 is TGTGCCAGCAGCAAAGGCCTGGTGACTAGCGGGAGGAGTAGCTACGAGCAGTACTTC.

The gene calls are TRBV9 and TRBJ1-2; a possible D gene is TRBD1 (6 bases). The ends were cut back, 4 bases at V and 4 bases at J, with 20 bases in the middle. Germline CDR1 is SGDLS and CDR2 is YYNGEE. The CDR3 loop spans 16 amino acids. CDR3: CASSPPRGRGGYGYTF. The DNA for the CDR3 is TGTGCCAGCAGCCCCCCCAGGGGTAGGGGTGGCTATGGCTACACCTTC.

The rearrangement uses TRBV7-2 and TRBJ1-1; 8 bases agree with TRBD1. V trimming: 6 bases; J trimming: 0 bases; junction bases outside the gene matches: 9. CDR3 size: 16 residues. Germline V gives CDR1 SGHTA, CDR2 FQGNSA. CDR3 region: CASRLAGGGVNTEAFF. DNA for the CDR3: TGTGCCAGCAGACTAGCAGGGGGCGGGGTGAACACTGAAGCTTTCTTT.

The rearrangement links TRBV4-2 to TRBJ2-1; 9 bases are a match to TRBD2. Germline V gives CDR1 LGHNA, CDR2 YNFKEQ. V was clipped by 1 base and J by 7 bases; unmatched bases: 11. The CDR3 contains 17 residues. The chain's CDR3 is CASSQAGIAGARNEQFF. CDR3 bases: TGTGCCAGCAGCCAAGCTGGAATAGCGGGAGCAAGGAATGAGCAGTTCTTC.

The chain has TRBV18 and TRBJ2-5, with a possible D match to TRBD2 (5 bases). V lost 3 bases and J 4 bases, leaving 9 bases between the germline ends. The CDR3 extends over 13 amino acids. Per the germline V gene, CDR1 is KGHSH and CDR2 is LQKENI. CDR3 bases: TGTGCCAGCTCACCGAGGGCAGGAGAGACCCAGTACTTC. This codes for CASSPRAGETQYF.

The chain employs TRBV12-5 and TRBJ1-2, with D perhaps matching TRBD1 (6 bases). Germline V CDR1 and CDR2: LGHNT, FRNRAP. V was trimmed by 4 bases and J by 5 bases, leaving 20 bases between them. The length of the CDR3 is 16 residues. CDR3 in amino acids: CASGSILDRLPYGYTF. The DNA of the CDR3 is TGTGCTAGTGGTTCAATACTCGACAGGCTTCCTTATGGCTACACCTTC.

CDR3 in amino acids: CASSLLGLAVPGNEQFF. CDR3 in DNA: TGTGCCAGCAGCTTGCTGGGACTAGCGGTCCCAGGCAATGAGCAGTTCTTC. The chain carries TRBV11-1 and TRBJ2-1; TRBD2 agrees at 11 bases. V lost 3 bases, J lost 6 bases, and 10 bases stayed unmatched. The CDR3 length is 17 residues. CDR1 SGHAT and CDR2 FQDESV come from the germline V gene (reference sequence).

The chain employs TRBV6-6 and TRBJ1-1; D possibly corresponds to TRBD1 (5 bases). V was trimmed by 6 bases and J by 0 bases, leaving 14 bases between them. The CDR3 loop spans 15 amino acids. Per germline, CDR1 MNHNY and CDR2 SVGAGI (reference sequence). This CDR3 is CASSGTGLMNTEAFF. As DNA, the CDR3 is TGTGCCAGCAGCGGGACGGGACTCATGAACACTGAAGCTTTCTTT.

This chain links TRBV29-1 with TRBJ1-4; maybe TRBD1 (6 bases). The CDR3 runs 12 residues. CDR1 is SQVTM and CDR2 is ANQGSEA in the germline V gene. V was shortened by 8 bases and J by 6 bases, with 13 bases between the two germline ends. The CDR3 DNA is TGCAGCCTACAACAGGGCTATGAAAAACTGTTTTTT. This translates into CSLQQGYEKLFF.

Here the CDR3 reads CASSPGIEQYF. The CDR3 DNA sequence: TGTGCCAGCAGCCCAGGGATCGAGCAGTACTTC. The chain uses TRBV6-5 and TRBJ2-7; D perhaps matches TRBD1 (5 bases). The V end was cut by 6 bases, the J end by 6 bases, with 9 bases between. The V gene's germline CDR1 is MNHEY and CDR2 SVGAGI. The CDR3 runs 11 residues.

The J gene is TRBJ2-5, the V gene TRBV9; D is undetermined. Trimming left V 0 bases short and J 5 bases short, with 8 bases between. CDR1 and CDR2 (germline): SGDLS, YYNGEE. The CDR3 covers 13 residues. In DNA, the CDR3 is TGTGCCAGCAGCGTAGCCCTCGGGGAGACCCAGTACTTC. Translation gives CASSVALGETQYF.

The genes are TRBV28 and TRBJ2-1; 7 nucleotides align to TRBD1. The CDR3 length is 17 residues. With V trimmed by 6 bases and J by 0 bases, 11 bases remained unmatched. Germline-derived CDR1 and CDR2 are MDHEN and SYDVKM. DNA of the CDR3: TGTGCCAGCAGAACCCATCGACAGGGAACCTCCTACAATGAGCAGTTCTTC. Amino acid sequence: CASRTHRQGTSYNEQFF. The variable domain in full, completed from reference TRBV28 and TRBJ2-1, reads DVKVTQSSRYLVKRTGEKVFLECVQDMDHENMFWYRQDPGLGLRLIYFSYDVKMKEKGDIPEGYSVSREKKERFSLILESASTNQTSMYLCASRTHRQGTSYNEQFFGPGTRLTVL.

The chain carries TRBV7-6 and TRBJ1-2, with 9 bases fitting TRBD1. V shed 5 bases, J shed 4 bases, and the junction held 8 bases outside the gene matches. CDR3 length: 15 amino acids. The V gene's germline CDR1 is SGHVS and CDR2 FNYEAQ. This CDR3 is CASSPGTGQIYGYTF. The CDR3 nucleotides read TGTGCCAGCAGCCCCGGGACAGGGCAAATCTATGGCTACACCTTC.

The rearrangement links TRBV19 to TRBJ2-3; possible D gene TRBD2, 6 bases. V gave up 8 bases and J gave up 2 bases, with 11 bases separating them. The germline CDR1 and CDR2 sequences are LNHDA and SQIVND (reference sequence). The CDR3 is 13 amino acids. In DNA form, the CDR3 reads TGTGCCAGTCGGGAGAGGGACACAGATACGCAGTATTTT. Residues: CASRERDTDTQYF.

The chain links TRBV6-1 to TRBJ2-7; D is possibly TRBD1 (6 bases). V was trimmed by 8 bases and J by 0 bases, leaving 8 bases between them. This CDR3 has 12 amino acids. Germline-derived CDR1 and CDR2 are MNHNS and SASEGT. The CDR3 is CASPDSSYEQYF. The CDR3, as DNA: TGTGCCAGCCCGGACAGCTCCTACGAGCAGTACTTC.

Points on this clone: At one boundary the junction diverges from the germline segment, which might be a read error. V is TRBV29-1 and J is TRBJ2-1, with TRBD2 identical over 9 bases. Germline values: CDR1 SQVTM, CDR2 ANQGSEA. The CDR3 consists of 11 residues. Here the CDR3 reads CSGSSYNEQFF. DNA of the CDR3: TGTAGCGGGAGCTCCTACAATGAGCAGTTCTTC.

The chain is built from TRBV6-5 and TRBJ1-2; D is perhaps TRBD1 (6 bases). V was shortened by 5 bases and J by 0 bases, with 13 bases between the two germline ends. The CDR3 sequence is 15 residues long. CDR1 MNHEY and CDR2 SVGAGI come from the germline V gene. CDR3 nucleotides: TGTGCCAGCAGTCGCGACAGGATATCTAACTATGGCTACACCTTC. Translating gives CASSRDRISNYGYTF.

The rearrangement joins TRBV6-5 to TRBJ2-3, with D perhaps TRBD2 (6 bases). CDR3 size: 14 residues. The V gene's germline CDR1 is MNHEY and CDR2 SVGAGI. V was cut by 6 bases and J by 2 bases, with 12 bases left in between. In DNA form, the CDR3 reads TGTGCCAGCAGCTCTGGGCGGGACACAGATACGCAGTATTTT. It encodes CASSSGRDTDTQYF.